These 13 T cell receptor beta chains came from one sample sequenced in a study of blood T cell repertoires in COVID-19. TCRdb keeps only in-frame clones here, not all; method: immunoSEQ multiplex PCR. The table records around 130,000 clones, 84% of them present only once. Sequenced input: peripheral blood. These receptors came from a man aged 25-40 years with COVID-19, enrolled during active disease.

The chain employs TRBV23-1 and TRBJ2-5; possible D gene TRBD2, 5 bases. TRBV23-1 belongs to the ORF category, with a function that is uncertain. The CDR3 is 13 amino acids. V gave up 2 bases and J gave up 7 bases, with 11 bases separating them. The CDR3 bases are TGCGCCAGCAGTCAAACTAGGTCTTGGACCCAGTACTTC. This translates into CASSQTRSWTQYF.

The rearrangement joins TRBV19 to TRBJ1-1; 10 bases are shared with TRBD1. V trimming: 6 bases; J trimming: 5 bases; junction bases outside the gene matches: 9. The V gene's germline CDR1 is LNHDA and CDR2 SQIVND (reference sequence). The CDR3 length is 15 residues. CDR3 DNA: TGTGCCAGTAGCGAAGGGACAGGGGCACGGACTGAAGCTTTCTTT. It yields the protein CASSEGTGARTEAFF.

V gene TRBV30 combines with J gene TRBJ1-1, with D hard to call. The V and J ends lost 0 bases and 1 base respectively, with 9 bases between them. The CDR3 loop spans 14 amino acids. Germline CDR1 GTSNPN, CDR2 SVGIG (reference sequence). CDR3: CAWSVLWRNTEAFF. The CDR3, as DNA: TGTGCCTGGAGTGTACTATGGAGGAACACTGAAGCTTTCTTT.

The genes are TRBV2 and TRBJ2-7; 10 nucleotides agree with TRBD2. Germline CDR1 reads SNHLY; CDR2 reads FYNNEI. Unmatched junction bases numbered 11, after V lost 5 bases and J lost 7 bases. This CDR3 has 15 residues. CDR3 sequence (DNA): TGTGCCAGCAGTATTGGACTAGCGGCCTTTGGAGAGCAGTACTTC. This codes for CASSIGLAAFGEQYF.

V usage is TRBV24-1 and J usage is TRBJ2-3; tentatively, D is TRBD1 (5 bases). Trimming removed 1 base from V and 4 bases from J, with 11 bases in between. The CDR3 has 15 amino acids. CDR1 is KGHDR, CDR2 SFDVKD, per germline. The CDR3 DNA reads TGTGCCACCAGTGATTTCTCCAGGGATCCAGATACGCAGTATTTT. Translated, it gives CATSDFSRDPDTQYF.

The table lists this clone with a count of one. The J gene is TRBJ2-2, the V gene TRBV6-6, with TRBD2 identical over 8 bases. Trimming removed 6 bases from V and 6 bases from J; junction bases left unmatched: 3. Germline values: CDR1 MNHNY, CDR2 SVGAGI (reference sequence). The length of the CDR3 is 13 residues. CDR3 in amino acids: CASRTSAAGELFF. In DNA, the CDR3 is TGTGCCAGCAGGACTAGCGCCGCCGGGGAGCTGTTTTTT.

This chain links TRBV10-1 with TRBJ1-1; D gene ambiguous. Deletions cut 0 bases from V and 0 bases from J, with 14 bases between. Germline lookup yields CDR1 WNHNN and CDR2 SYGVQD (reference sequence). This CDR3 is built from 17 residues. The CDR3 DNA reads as TGCGCCAGCAGTGAGTCGAAAGGTAAGGAGGTGAACACTGAAGCTTTCTTT. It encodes CASSESKGKEVNTEAFF.

Here the CDR3 reads CASSEQGYEQYF. The CDR3, as DNA: TGTGCCAGCAGCGAGCAGGGCTACGAGCAGTACTTC. The chain is built from TRBV6-5 and TRBJ2-7, with TRBD1 as a possible D gene (5 bases). V shed 6 bases and J shed 3 bases, with 9 bases lying between them. The CDR3 consists of 12 residues. Germline V gene sequence: CDR1 MNHEY, CDR2 SVGAGI.

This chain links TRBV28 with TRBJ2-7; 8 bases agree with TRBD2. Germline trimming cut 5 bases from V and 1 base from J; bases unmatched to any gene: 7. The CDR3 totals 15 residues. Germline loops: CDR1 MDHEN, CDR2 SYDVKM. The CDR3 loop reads CASSRGGRLSYEQYF. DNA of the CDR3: TGTGCCAGCAGTAGGGGCGGGAGGTTATCCTACGAGCAGTACTTC.

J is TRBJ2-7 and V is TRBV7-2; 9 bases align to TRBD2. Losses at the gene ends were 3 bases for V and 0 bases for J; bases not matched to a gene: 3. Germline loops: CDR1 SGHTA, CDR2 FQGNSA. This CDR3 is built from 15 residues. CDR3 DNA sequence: TGTGCCAGCAGCTTTAGCGGGGGCAACTCCTACGAGCAGTACTTC. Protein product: CASSFSGGNSYEQYF.

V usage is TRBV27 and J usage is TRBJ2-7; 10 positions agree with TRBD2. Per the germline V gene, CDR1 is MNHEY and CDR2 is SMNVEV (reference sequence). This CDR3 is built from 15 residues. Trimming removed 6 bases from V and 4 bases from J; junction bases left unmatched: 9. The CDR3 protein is CASSQSSGSLYEQYF. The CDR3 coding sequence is TGTGCCAGCAGCCAGTCTAGCGGGAGTTTGTACGAGCAGTACTTC.

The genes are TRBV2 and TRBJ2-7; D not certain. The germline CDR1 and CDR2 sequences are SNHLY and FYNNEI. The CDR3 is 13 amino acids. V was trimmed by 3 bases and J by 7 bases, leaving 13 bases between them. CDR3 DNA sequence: TGTGCCAGCAGTGAGGGCCCCAAAGAGGAGCAGTACTTC. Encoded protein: CASSEGPKEEQYF.

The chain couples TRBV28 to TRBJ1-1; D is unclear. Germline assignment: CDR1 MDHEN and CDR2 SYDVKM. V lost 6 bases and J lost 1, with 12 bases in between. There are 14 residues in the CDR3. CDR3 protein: CASRQTTRNTEAFF. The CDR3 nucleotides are TGTGCCAGCAGGCAGACTACAAGGAACACTGAAGCTTTCTTT.